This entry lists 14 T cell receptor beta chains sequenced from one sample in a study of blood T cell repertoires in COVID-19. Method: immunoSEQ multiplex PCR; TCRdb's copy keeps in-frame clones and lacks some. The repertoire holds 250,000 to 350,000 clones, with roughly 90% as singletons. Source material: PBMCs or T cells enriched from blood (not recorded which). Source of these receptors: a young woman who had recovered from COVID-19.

CDR3 DNA sequence: TGTGCCAGCAGTTTGTATCGGAACACCGGGGAGCTGTTTTTT. Its protein product is CASSLYRNTGELFF. The J gene is TRBJ2-2, the V gene TRBV27; no firm D call. V lost 3 bases and J 1 base, leaving 6 bases between the germline ends. Germline V gene data show CDR1 as MNHEY and CDR2 as SMNVEV (reference sequence). The CDR3 spans 14 residues.

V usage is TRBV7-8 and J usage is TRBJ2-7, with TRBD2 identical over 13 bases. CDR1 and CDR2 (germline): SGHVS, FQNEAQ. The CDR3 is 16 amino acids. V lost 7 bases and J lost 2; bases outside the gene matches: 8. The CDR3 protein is CASTTLAGGNTYEQYF. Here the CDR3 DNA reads TGTGCCAGCACCACACTAGCGGGAGGGAACACCTACGAGCAGTACTTC.

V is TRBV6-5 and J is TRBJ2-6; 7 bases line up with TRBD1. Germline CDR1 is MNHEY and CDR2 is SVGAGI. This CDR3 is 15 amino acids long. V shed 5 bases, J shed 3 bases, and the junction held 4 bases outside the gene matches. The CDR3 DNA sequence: TGTGCCAGCAGTCGACAGGGCCTTGGGGCCAACGTCCTGACTTTC. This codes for CASSRQGLGANVLTF.

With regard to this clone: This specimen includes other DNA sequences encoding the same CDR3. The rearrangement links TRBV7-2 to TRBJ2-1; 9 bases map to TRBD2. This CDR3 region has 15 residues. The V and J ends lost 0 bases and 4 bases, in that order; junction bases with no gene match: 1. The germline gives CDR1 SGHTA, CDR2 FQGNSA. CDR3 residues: CASSLASGGYNEQFF. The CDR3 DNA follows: TGTGCCAGCAGCTTAGCCAGCGGGGGGTACAATGAGCAGTTCTTC. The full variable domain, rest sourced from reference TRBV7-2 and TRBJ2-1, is GAGVSQSPSNKVTEKGKDVELRCDPISGHTALYWYRQSLGQGLEFLIYFQGNSAPDKSGLPSDRFSAERTGGSVSTLTIQRTQQEDSAVYLCASSLASGGYNEQFFGPGTRLTVL.

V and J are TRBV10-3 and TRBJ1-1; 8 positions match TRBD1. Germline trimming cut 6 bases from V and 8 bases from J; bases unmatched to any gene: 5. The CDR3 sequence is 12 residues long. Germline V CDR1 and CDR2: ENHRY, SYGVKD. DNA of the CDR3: TGTGCCATCAGGATGGACAGGGCGGAAGCTTTCTTT. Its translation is CAIRMDRAEAFF.

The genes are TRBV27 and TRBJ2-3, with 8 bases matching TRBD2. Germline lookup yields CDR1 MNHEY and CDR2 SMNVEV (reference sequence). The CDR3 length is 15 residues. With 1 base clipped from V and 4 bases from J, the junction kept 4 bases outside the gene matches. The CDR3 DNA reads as TGTGCCAGCAGTTTATTCGGGGGGGCCCCAGATACGCAGTATTTT. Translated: CASSLFGGAPDTQYF.

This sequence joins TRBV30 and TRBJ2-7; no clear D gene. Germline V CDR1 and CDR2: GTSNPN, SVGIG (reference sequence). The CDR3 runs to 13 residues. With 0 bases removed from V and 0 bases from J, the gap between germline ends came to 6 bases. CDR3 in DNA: TGTGCCTGGAGTGTGTCCATCTCCTACGAGCAGTACTTC. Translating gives CAWSVSISYEQYF.

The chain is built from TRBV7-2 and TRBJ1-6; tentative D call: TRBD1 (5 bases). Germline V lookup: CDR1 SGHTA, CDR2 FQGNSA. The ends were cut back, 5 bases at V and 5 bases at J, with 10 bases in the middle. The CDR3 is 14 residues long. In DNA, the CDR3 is TGTGCCAGCAGCCAGGGCCGCAATAATTCACCCCTCCACTTT. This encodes CASSQGRNNSPLHF.

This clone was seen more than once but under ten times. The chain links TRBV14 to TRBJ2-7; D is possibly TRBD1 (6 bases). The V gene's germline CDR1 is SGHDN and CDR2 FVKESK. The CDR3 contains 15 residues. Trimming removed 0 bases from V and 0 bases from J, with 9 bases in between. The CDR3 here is CASSQDRTVSYEQYF. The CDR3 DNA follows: TGTGCCAGCAGCCAAGATAGGACAGTCTCCTACGAGCAGTACTTC.

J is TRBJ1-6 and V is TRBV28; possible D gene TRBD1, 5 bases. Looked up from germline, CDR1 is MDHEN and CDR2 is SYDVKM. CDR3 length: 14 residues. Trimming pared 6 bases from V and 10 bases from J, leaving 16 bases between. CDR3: CASSLKGLGSPLHF. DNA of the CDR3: TGTGCCAGCAGCCTAAAGGGGCTTGGGTCACCCCTCCACTTT.

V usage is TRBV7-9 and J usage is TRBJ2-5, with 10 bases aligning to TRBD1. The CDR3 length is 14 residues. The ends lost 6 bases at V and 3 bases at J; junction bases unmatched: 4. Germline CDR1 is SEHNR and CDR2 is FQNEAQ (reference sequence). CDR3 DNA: TGTGCCAGCAGAATGACAGGGGGCGAAGAGACCCAGTACTTC. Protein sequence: CASRMTGGEETQYF.

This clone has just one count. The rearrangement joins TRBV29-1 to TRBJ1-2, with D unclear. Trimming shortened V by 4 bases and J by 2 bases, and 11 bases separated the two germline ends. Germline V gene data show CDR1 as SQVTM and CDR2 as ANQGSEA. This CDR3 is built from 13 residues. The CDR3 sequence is CSVADNLNYGYTF. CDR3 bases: TGCAGCGTTGCTGACAACTTAAACTATGGCTACACCTTC. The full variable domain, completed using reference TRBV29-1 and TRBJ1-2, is SAVISQKPSRDICQRGTSLTIQCQVDSQVTMMFWYRQQPGQSLTLIATANQGSEATYESGFVIDKFPISRPNLTFSTLTVSNMSPEDSSIYLCSVADNLNYGYTFGSGTRLTVV.

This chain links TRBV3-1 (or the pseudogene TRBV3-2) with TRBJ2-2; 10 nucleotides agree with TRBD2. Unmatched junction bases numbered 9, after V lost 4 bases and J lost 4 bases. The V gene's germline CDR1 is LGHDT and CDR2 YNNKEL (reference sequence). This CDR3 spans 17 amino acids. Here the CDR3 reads CASSPQGTSVTTGELFF. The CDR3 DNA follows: TGTGCCAGCAGCCCCCAGGGGACTAGCGTTACCACCGGGGAGCTGTTTTTT.

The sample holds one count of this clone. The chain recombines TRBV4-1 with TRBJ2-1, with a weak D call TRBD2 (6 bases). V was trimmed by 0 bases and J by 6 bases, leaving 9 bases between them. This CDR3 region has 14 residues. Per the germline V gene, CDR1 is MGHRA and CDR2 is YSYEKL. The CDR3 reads CASSQDAGFNEQFF. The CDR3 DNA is TGCGCCAGCAGCCAAGACGCGGGGTTCAATGAGCAGTTCTTC.